This T cell receptor beta chain was retrieved from a study of cytomegalovirus exposure and HLA in healthy donors. Primers included in the PCR were 60 Vbeta and 13 Jbeta primers. Repertoires were generated with immunoSEQ multiplex PCR, while TCRdb's copy carries only in-frame clones and drops some. This table holds over 250,000 clones, roughly 88% found once. Study-wide results and limits: The authors later found HLA-associated TCR beta chains more clonally expanded than equally common others.

A note on this clone: Its antigen is not identified.

The V gene end was trimmed by 9 bases and the J gene end by 0 bases; junction bases not matched to a gene: 5. Germline loops: CDR1 SNHLY, CDR2 FYNNEI. This CDR3 contains 15 residues. The source of this sequence is a man aged 35 to 55 in good health and CMV-seropositive. Sequenced input: PBMCs. The chain couples TRBV2 to TRBJ2-6, with 7 bases matching TRBD1. This CDR3 is CASPGQSSGANVLTF. CDR3 in DNA: TGTGCCAGTCCGGGACAGTCCTCTGGGGCCAACGTCCTGACTTTC.